This entry concerns a single TCR beta chain. This sample was included in a study of B cell selection in AIRE deficiency. Profiled with immunoSEQ multiplex PCR; TCRdb holds only in-frame clones, not every one. Of approximately 21,000 clones listed, approximately 94% were seen once; the top ten hold 2%. Regulatory T cells were sorted as CD4+CD25hiCD127low/negative. The length of the CDR3 is 13 residues. V dropped 4 bases and J dropped 3 bases, with 8 bases sitting between them. Germline CDR1 and CDR2: SGHRS and YFSETQ. The material sequenced was Tregs sorted from PBMCs. This sequence originates from a human donor with AIRE deficiency. This sequence joins TRBV5-1 and TRBJ2-1; a weak D match, TRBD2 (6 bases). The DNA of the CDR3 is TGCGCCAGCAGCAGTAGCGGCTACAATGAGCAGTTCTTC. This translates into CASSSSGYNEQFF.